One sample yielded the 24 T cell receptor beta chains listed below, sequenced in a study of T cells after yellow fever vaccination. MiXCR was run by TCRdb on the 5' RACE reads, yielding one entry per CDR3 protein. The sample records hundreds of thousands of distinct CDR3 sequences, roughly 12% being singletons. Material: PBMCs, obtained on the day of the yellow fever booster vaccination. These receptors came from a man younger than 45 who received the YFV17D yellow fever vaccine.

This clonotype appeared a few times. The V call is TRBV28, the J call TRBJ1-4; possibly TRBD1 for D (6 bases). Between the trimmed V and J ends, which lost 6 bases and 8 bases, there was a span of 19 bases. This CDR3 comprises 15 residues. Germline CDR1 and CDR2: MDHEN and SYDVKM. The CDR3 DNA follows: TGTGCCAGCAGCCGAATTCAGGGGAGGAGGGAAAAACTGTTTTTT. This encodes CASSRIQGRREKLFF.

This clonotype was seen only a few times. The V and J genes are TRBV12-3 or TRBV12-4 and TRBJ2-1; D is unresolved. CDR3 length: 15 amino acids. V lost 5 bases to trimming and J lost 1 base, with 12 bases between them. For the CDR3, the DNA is TGTGCCAGCAGTCCTCGGTTGTCATCCTACAATGAGCAGTTCTTC. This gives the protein CASSPRLSSYNEQFF.

The CDR3 DNA sequence: TGTGCCAGCAGCCCGCGGCAGGGCCCGGGGTCCTACGAGCAGTACTTC. Translation gives CASSPRQGPGSYEQYF. The V gene is TRBV5-6, the J gene TRBJ2-7; D could derive from TRBD1 or TRBD2 (5 bases each). The V end was cut by 4 bases, the J end by 1 base, with 18 bases between. Germline V gene lookup returns CDR1 SGHDT and CDR2 YYEEEE. This CDR3 region has 16 residues.

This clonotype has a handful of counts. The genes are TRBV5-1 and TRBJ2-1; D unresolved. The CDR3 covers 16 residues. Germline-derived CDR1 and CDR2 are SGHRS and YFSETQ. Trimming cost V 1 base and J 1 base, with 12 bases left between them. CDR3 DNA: TGCGCCAGCAGCTTGCTTGGGTACCAGTCCTACAATGAGCAGTTCTTC. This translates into CASSLLGYQSYNEQFF.

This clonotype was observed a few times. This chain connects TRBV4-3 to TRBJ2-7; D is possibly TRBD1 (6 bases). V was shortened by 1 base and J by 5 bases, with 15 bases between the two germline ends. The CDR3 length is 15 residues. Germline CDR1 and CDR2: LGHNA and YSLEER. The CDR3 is CASSQGQRTEDEQYF. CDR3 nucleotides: TGCGCCAGCAGCCAAGGACAGAGGACAGAAGACGAGCAGTACTTC.

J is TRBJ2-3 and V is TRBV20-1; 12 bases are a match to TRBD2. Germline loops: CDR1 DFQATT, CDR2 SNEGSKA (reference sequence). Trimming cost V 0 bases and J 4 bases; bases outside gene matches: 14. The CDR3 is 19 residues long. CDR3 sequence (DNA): TGCAGTGCTAGAGACCCCAATCTAGCGGGAGGGCCTTGGCCAGATACGCAGTATTTT. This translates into CSARDPNLAGGPWPDTQYF.

The DNA for the CDR3 is TGCGCCAGCAGCCACGGACTAGCGGGAGTTGTGGGAGATACGCAGTATTTT. Protein sequence: CASSHGLAGVVGDTQYF. The rearrangement uses TRBV4-3 and TRBJ2-3; the match to TRBD2 covers 13 bases. The V and J ends lost 3 bases and 5 bases, in that order; junction bases with no gene match: 8. CDR3 length equals 17 residues. Germline-derived CDR1 and CDR2 are LGHNA and YSLEER.

The DNA of the CDR3 is TGCGCCAGCAGCTTCTTGGGACAGGGGTACAACGAGCAGTACTTC. Amino acids: CASSFLGQGYNEQYF. V usage is TRBV5-1 and J usage is TRBJ2-7, with TRBD1 matching 10 bases. The CDR3 has 15 residues. Germline V gene lookup returns CDR1 SGHRS and CDR2 YFSETQ. The V gene end was trimmed by 2 bases and the J gene end by 5 bases; junction bases not matched to a gene: 7.

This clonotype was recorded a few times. DNA of the CDR3: TGCAGTGCTATCAGTAGGTCGCCAAATGAGCAGTTCTTC. It yields the protein CSAISRSPNEQFF. The genes are TRBV20-1 and TRBJ2-1; D ambiguous. Trimming stripped 4 bases from V and 7 bases from J, with 14 bases between. This CDR3 spans 13 amino acids. Germline V CDR1 and CDR2: DFQATT, SNEGSKA (reference sequence).

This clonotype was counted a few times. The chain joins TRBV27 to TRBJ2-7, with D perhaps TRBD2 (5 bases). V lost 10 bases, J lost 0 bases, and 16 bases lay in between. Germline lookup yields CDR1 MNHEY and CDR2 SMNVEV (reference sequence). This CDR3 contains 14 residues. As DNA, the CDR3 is TGTGCCATCCGGAGGCACGGACTCTCCTACGAGCAGTACTTC. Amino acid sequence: CAIRRHGLSYEQYF.

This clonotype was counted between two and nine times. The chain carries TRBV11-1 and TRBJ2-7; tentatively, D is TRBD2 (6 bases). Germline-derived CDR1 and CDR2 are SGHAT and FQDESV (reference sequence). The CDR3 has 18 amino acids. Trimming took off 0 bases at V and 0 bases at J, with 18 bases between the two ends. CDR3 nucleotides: TGTGCCAGCAGCTTAGCTTGGGGCGGGGCGGAGAGCTCCTACGAGCAGTACTTC. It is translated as CASSLAWGGAESSYEQYF.

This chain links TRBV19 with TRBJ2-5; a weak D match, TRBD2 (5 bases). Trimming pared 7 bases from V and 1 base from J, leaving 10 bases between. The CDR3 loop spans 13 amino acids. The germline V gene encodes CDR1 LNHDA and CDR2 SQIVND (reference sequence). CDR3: CASKRAGQETQYF. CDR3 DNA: TGTGCCAGTAAGAGGGCGGGCCAAGAGACCCAGTACTTC.

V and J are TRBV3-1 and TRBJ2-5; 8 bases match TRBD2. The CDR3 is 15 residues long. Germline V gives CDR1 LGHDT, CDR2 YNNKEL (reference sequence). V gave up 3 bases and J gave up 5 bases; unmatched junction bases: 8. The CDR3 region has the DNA TGTGCCAGCAGCCAGACTTTTTCTAGCGGGGAGACCCAGTACTTC. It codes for CASSQTFSSGETQYF.

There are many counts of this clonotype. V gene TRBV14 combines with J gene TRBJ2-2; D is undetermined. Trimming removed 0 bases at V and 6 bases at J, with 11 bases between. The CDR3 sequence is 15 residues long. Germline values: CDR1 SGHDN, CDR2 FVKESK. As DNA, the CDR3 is TGTGCCAGCAGCCAAGACGACCTATTAGCCGGGGAGCTGTTTTTT. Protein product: CASSQDDLLAGELFF.

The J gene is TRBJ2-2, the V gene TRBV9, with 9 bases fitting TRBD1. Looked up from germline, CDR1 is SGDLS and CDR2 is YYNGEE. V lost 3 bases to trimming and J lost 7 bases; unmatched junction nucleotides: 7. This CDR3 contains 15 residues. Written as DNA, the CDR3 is TGTGCCAGCAGCGGTTCGGGACAGGGCGACGGGGAGCTGTTTTTT. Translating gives CASSGSGQGDGELFF.

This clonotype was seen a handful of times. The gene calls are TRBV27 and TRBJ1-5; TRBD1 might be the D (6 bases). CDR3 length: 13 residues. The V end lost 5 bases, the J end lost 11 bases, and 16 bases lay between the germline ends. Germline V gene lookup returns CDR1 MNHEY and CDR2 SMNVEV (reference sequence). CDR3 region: CASSPRGGATQHF. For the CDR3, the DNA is TGTGCCAGCAGTCCCCGCGGGGGGGCTACCCAGCATTTT.

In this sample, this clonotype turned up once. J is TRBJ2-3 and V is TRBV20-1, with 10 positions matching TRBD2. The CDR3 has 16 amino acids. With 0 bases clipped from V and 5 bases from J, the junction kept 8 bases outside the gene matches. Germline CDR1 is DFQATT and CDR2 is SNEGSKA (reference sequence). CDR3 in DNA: TGCAGTGCTAGAGATATGCTAGCGGGAGTCAAAGATACGCAGTATTTT. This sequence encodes CSARDMLAGVKDTQYF.

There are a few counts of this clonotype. The DNA of the CDR3 is TGTGCCAGCAGTTTACTCCCCGCCCCCGATGAGCAGTTCTTC. Translation: CASSLLPAPDEQFF. The chain uses TRBV12-3 or TRBV12-4 and TRBJ2-1, with D unresolved. The V end was cut by 2 bases, the J end by 8 bases, with 13 bases between. This CDR3 contains 14 residues.

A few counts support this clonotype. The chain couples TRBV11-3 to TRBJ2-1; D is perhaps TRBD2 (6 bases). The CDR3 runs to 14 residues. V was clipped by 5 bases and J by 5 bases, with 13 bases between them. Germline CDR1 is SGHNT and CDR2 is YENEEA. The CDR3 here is CASSRRGGDNEQFF. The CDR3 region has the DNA TGTGCCAGCAGCCGGAGGGGTGGAGACAATGAGCAGTTCTTC.

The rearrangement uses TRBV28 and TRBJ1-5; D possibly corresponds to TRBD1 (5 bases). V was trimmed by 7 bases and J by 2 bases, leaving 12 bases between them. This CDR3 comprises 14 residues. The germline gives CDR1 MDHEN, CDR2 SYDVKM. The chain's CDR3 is CASTGGFGNQPQHF. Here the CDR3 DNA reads TGTGCCAGCACGGGGGGATTCGGCAATCAGCCCCAGCATTTT.

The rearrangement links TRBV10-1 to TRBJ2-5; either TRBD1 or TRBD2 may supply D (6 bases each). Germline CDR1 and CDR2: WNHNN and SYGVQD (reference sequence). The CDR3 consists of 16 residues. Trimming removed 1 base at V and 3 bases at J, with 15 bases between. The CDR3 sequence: CASSEWNGGGKETQYF. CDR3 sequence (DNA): TGCGCCAGCAGTGAGTGGAATGGAGGGGGGAAAGAGACCCAGTACTTC.

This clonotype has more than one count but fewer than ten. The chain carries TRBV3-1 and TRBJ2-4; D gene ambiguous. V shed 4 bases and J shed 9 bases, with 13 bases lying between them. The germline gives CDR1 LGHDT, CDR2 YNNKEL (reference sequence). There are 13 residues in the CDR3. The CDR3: CASSPTGGGIQYF. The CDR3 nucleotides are TGTGCCAGCAGCCCCACGGGCGGCGGCATTCAGTACTTC.

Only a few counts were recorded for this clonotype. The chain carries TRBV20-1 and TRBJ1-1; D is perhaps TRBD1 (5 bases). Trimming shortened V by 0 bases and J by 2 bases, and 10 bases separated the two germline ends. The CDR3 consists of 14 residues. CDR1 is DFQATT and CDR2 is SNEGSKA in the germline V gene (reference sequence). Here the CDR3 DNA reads TGCAGTGCTAGAGAAGTGACAGCCAACACTGAAGCTTTCTTT. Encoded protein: CSAREVTANTEAFF.

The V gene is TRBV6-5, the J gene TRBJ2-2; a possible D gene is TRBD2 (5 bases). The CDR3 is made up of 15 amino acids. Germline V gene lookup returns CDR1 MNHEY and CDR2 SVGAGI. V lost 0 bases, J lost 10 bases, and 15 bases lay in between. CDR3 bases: TGTGCCAGCAGTTACTCGAGGCTAGCAGCGAAGGAGCTGTTTTTT. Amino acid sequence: CASSYSRLAAKELFF.